The 7 T cell receptor beta chains in this list originate from one sample, sequenced in a study of cytomegalovirus exposure and HLA in healthy donors. This PCR relied on a set of 60 Vbeta primers and 13 Jbeta primers. This table comes from immunoSEQ multiplex PCR, and its TCRdb copy is limited to in-frame clones, with some not included. The top ten clones hold about 4.2% of a sample with about 83,000 clones, just under 75% of them seen once. Sequencing used PBMCs. These receptors originate from a man aged 60-69 years in good health and CMV-seronegative.

The J gene is TRBJ1-2, the V gene TRBV30; 9 bases agree with TRBD1. The trim removed 1 base at V and 5 bases at J, leaving 5 bases unmatched. The CDR3 runs to 14 residues. Germline CDR1 and CDR2: GTSNPN and SVGIG (reference sequence). Written as DNA, the CDR3 is TGTGCCTGGAGTGAGGGACAGGGTCTTTATGGCTACACCTTC. Residues: CAWSEGQGLYGYTF.

The chain uses TRBV10-3 and TRBJ2-5; 9 positions agree with TRBD1. The V gene's germline CDR1 is ENHRY and CDR2 SYGVKD. The CDR3 extends over 14 amino acids. V was clipped by 6 bases and J by 4 bases; unmatched bases: 6. The CDR3 DNA reads as TGTGCCATCAGACCAGACAGGGGGGGAGAGACCCAGTACTTC. Its protein product is CAIRPDRGGETQYF.

The V call is TRBV6-5, the J call TRBJ1-3, with 9 bases fitting TRBD1. The germline CDR1 and CDR2 sequences are MNHEY and SVGAGI. V was pared by 6 bases and J by 4 bases, with 4 bases of the junction left unmatched. The CDR3 sequence is 14 residues long. This chain's CDR3 is CASRNRGLGNTIYF. Written as DNA, the CDR3 is TGTGCCAGCAGGAACAGGGGGCTGGGAAACACCATATATTTT.

The chain couples TRBV6-5 to TRBJ1-2; D not resolved. Germline V gene data show CDR1 as MNHEY and CDR2 as SVGAGI. The ends were cut back, 4 bases at V and 4 bases at J, with 13 bases in the middle. This CDR3 region has 14 residues. CDR3 loop: CASSSLGRGYGYTF. The CDR3 coding sequence is TGTGCCAGCAGTTCCCTGGGTCGCGGCTATGGCTACACCTTC.

The J gene is TRBJ1-6, the V gene TRBV10-2; D gene unclear. This CDR3 is 13 amino acids long. Germline CDR1 and CDR2: WSHSY and SAAADI. The V and J ends lost 3 bases and 8 bases respectively, with 8 bases between them. The CDR3 DNA is TGCGCCAGCAGTGAACAGTGGGATTCACCCCTCCACTTT. Protein sequence: CASSEQWDSPLHF.

This clone appeared once. The chain combines TRBV29-1 with TRBJ1-2, with a tentative D call TRBD1 (5 bases). The V end was cut by 3 bases, the J end by 1 base, with 12 bases between. The germline gives CDR1 SQVTM, CDR2 ANQGSEA. The CDR3 sequence is 14 residues long. For the CDR3, the DNA is TGCAGCGTTGAGCGGGGGATGGATAACTATGGCTACACCTTC. It codes for CSVERGMDNYGYTF.

In its sample, this clone was seen once. The CDR3 DNA is TGTGCCAGCAGGAGGGGAGGGACAGGCTATGGCTACACCTTC. Protein sequence: CASRRGGTGYGYTF. The chain recombines TRBV2 with TRBJ1-2; 8 bases are shared with TRBD1. The CDR3 consists of 14 residues. In germline, CDR1 is SNHLY, CDR2 FYNNEI. V shed 6 bases and J 4 bases; nucleotides not matched to a gene: 7. The full variable domain, rest sourced from reference TRBV2 and TRBJ1-2, is EPEVTQTPSHQVTQMGQEVILRCVPISNHLYFYWYRQILGQKVEFLVSFYNNEISEKSEIFDDQFSVERPDGSNFTLKIRSTKLEDSAMYFCASRRGGTGYGYTFGSGTRLTVV.